This T cell receptor (beta chain) was found in a study of CD8+CD57+ T cells in acquired aplastic anemia. Study overall: As sequenced from healthy donors, CD4+ cells averaged around 10 million reads. Study-wide points: There were roughly 30 CD8+ CDR3 sequences that occurred in both patients and controls.

Genomic DNA constituted the template upon which TCR beta VDJ and CDR3 profiling was performed. Via MiXCR, TCRdb re-called the reads, giving one row per CDR3 protein. Of roughly 150,000 distinct CDR3 sequences listed, just under 45% were seen once; the top ten hold approximately 1.1%. The CDR3 sequence is 15 residues long. Germline loops: CDR1 SGHAT, CDR2 FQNNGV. Trimming at V came to 5 bases and at J to 6 bases, leaving 6 bases not matched to a gene. This clonotype showed up just once. The target antigen is unknown. Sequences were obtained from sorted CD4+, CD8+, or CD8+CD57+ T cells (not recorded which) from PBMCs. This TCR was sampled from a human donor in good health. This rearrangement joins TRBV11-2 to TRBJ2-7; 14 positions agree with TRBD2. The CDR3 DNA reads as TGTGCCAGCAGCCCGGGACTAGCGGGGGTCGGCGAGCAGTACTTC. This sequence encodes CASSPGLAGVGEQYF. Full variable domain (outside the CDR3, taken from reference TRBV11-2 and TRBJ2-7): EAGVAQSPRYKIIEKRQSVAFWCNPISGHATLYWYQQILGQGPKLLIQFQNNGVVDDSQLPKDRFSAERLKGVDSTLKIQPAKLEDSAVYLCASSPGLAGVGEQYFGPGTRLTVT.